This TCR beta chain was captured by sequencing in a study of shared clonotypes between healthy human individuals. Overall study context: The study enrolled a couple of women and three men aged 18 to 49.

Overall study findings and caveats: What limited the represented genetic and exposure-history diversity was the small number of donors. Only blood samples were collected, and tissue repertoires likely differ. Generally, naive subsets came out with larger estimated richness than memory subsets.

A remark on this clone: As yet, its antigen is unknown.

The CDR3 is made up of 15 amino acids. The germline V gene encodes CDR1 SGDLS and CDR2 YYNGEE. V shed 0 bases, J shed 6 bases, and the junction held 2 bases outside the gene matches. The data were produced by immunoSEQ multiplex PCR, yet TCRdb's version contains in-frame clones alone and is incomplete. This table has some 320,000 clones, around 86% appearing once. The specimen was memory CD8+ T cells sorted from blood. The subset here: CD45RO+ cells pooled with CCR7-negative TemRA cells. This clonotype was obtained from a man younger than 30 in good health. The chain has TRBV9 and TRBJ1-4; TRBD1 matches at 10 bases. The CDR3 DNA sequence: TGTGCCAGCAGCGTAGGGGACAGGGGTTATGAAAAACTGTTTTTT. The encoded protein is CASSVGDRGYEKLFF.